This TCR beta chain stems from a study of response to subunit inactivated influenza vaccine. TCRdb reprocessed the RT-PCR reads with MiXCR, giving one entry per CDR3 protein. The sample has about 500,000 distinct CDR3 sequences; approximately 16% are singletons. The CDR3 consists of 13 residues. Germline CDR1 SGHVS, CDR2 FQNEAQ. Trimming cost V 10 bases and J 9 bases, with 20 bases left between them. Study findings and constraints: The authors put forward the suggestion that each seasonal influenza vaccination may bring in only a limited number of new T cells.

In regard to this clonotype: Its target is unknown.

Sample: CD4+ T cells sorted from PBMCs, taken less than 30 months after vaccination. The clonotype comes from a man aged 45 to 75 who received an inactivated influenza vaccine. V is TRBV7-8 and J is TRBJ2-3; D perhaps matches TRBD2 (6 bases). The CDR3 DNA is TGTGCCACCCTGGAGGGTGCGGTCGGGACGCAGTATTTT. This gives the protein CATLEGAVGTQYF.